Detailed here is one TCR beta chain. Its antigen is undetermined. From germline, CDR1 is ENHRY and CDR2 SYGVKD. The CDR3 covers 18 residues. The data were obtained in a study of post-analysis software for immune sequencing data. Study-level results: With TRBV5-6, TRBV5-1 and TRBV20-1 included, about 5 TRBV segments were more frequent in patients than in controls. Normalized Chao1 diversity was significantly reduced in patients versus controls. Under the F measure, samples that were prepared in one batch clustered strongly together.

The TCR beta cDNA libraries carried unique molecular identifiers. Out of roughly 0.85 to 11 million T cells, roughly 0.5 million cDNA molecules were generated. TCRdb analysed the PCR reads with MiXCR anew, one entry per CDR3 protein. The sample yields 250,000 to 300,000 distinct CDR3 sequences, approximately 34% seen once. The sequenced material came from blood. The TCR comes from a girl aged 10-17 years with multiple sclerosis. The V gene is TRBV10-3, the J gene TRBJ2-1; a possible D gene is TRBD2 (6 bases). The last part of the DNA fits TRBJ2-7 better; the J call may be wrong. CDR3 amino acids: CAISVATGGQGSYNEQYF. In nucleotides, the CDR3 is TGTGCCATCAGTGTTGCAACAGGAGGGCAAGGATCCTACAATGAGCAGTACTTC.